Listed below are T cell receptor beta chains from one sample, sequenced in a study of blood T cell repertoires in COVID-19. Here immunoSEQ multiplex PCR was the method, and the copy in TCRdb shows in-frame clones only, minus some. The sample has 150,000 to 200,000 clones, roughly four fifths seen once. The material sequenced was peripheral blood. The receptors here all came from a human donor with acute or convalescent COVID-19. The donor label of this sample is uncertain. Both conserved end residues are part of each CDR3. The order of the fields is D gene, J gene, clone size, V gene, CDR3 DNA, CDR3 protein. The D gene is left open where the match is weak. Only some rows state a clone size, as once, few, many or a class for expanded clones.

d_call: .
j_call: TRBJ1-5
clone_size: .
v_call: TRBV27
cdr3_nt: TGTGCCAGCAGTTTTGCGGGGTTCAATCAGCCCCAGCATTTT
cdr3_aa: CASSFAGFNQPQHF

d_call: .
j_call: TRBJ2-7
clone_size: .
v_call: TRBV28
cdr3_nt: TGTGCCAGCTCTTCCATGCCAGTTTACGAGCAGTACTTC
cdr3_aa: CASSSMPVYEQYF

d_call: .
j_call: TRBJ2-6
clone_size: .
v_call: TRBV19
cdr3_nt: TGTGCCAGTAGTATATTAACAGGGCGGGGGGGGGCCAACGTCCTGACTTTC
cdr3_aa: CASSILTGRGGANVLTF

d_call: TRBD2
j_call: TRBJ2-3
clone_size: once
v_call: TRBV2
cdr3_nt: TGTGCCAGCAGGACTAGCGGGAGTACCTATACGCAGTATTTT
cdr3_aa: CASRTSGSTYTQYF

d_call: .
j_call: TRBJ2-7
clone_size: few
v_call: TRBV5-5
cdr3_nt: TGTGCCAGCAGCAAAGGACAGAAGGAGTACTTC
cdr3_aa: CASSKGQKEYF

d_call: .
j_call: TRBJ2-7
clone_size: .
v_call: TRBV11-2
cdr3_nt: TGTGCCAGCAGCTTTGAGCGGGTAGGCTACGAGCAGTACTTC
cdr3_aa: CASSFERVGYEQYF

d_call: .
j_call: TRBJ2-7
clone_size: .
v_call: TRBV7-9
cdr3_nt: TGTGCCAGCAGCTTAATAGGTGGCGGGGATTTCGAGCAGTACTTC
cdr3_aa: CASSLIGGGDFEQYF

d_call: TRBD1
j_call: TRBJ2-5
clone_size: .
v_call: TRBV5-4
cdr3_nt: TGTGCCAGCAGCGTATACAGGGTAGGGGGCTCCAAAGAGACCCAGTACTTC
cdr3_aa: CASSVYRVGGSKETQYF

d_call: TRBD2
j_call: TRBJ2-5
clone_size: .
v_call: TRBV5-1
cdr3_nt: TGCGCCAGCAGCTTCGTCGGACAGGGCGGAGGGGGACTAGCGGAGACCTCTAAAGGGGAGACCCAGTACTTC
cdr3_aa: CASSFVGQGGGGLAETSKGETQYF

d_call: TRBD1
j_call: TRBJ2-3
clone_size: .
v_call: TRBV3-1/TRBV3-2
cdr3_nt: TGTGCCAGCAGCCAAGATCTGGTACAGGGGCGGGATACGCAGTATTTT
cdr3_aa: CASSQDLVQGRDTQYF

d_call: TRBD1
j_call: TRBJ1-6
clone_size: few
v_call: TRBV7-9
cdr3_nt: TGTGCCAGCAGCTCTGACAGGGCTTCACCCCTCCACTTT
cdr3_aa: CASSSDRASPLHF

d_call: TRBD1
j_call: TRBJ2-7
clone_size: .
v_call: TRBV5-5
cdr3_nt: TGTGCCAGCAGCTTGGAGGTAGGGGCAGGGGGCTACCACGAGCAGTACTTC
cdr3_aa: CASSLEVGAGGYHEQYF

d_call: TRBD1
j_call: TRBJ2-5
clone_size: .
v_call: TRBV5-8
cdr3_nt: TGTGCCAGCCGCACCGGGACAGGGGCTGGGGAGACCCAGTACTTC
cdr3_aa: CASRTGTGAGETQYF

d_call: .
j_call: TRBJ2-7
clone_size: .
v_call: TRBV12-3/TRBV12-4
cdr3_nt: TGTGCCAGCGGGGGGGCGTATAGCTCCGAGCAGTACTTC
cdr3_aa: CASGGAYSSEQYF

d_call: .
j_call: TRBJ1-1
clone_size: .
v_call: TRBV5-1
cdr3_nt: TGCGCCAGCACCGACACCCCAGGGTCTGAAGCTTTCTTT
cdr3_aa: CASTDTPGSEAFF

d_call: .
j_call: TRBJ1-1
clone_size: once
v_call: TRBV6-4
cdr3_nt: TGTGCCAGCAGCCTAGACAGACATAACACTGAAGCTTTCTTT
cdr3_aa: CASSLDRHNTEAFF

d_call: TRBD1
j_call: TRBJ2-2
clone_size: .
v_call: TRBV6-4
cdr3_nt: TGTGCCAGCGGGGGGACAGGGGGAACCGGGGAGCTGTTTTTT
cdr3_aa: CASGGTGGTGELFF